The entry below describes one TCR beta chain. What it recognizes is unknown. For each CDR3 protein, TCRdb gives one entry from its re-call of the 5' RACE reads, without DNA. The specimen's table records 8,000 or so distinct CDR3 sequences. The CDR3 totals 13 residues. The germline gives CDR1 GTSNPN, CDR2 SVGIG (reference sequence). The sample comes from a study of T cells expressing NK-cell markers. Overall study: Cells sorted as CD3+CD56+NKG2C+, CD3+CD56+NKG2C- and CD3+CD56-NKG2C+ T cells supplied the TCR beta repertoires.

Study findings and constraints: A handful of donors likewise had their CD3+CD56-NKG2C+ fraction led by these clonotypes. In a handful of donors, dominant CD3+CD56+NKG2C+ clones formed roughly 1.0-7.0% of CD8+ cells.

Sequencing used blood T cells: a sorted CD56 or NKG2C T cell subset, CD4+ or CD8+ T cells, or bulk PBMC T cells (not recorded which). The TCR originated in a man between 18 and 29 years old in good health. The chain recombines TRBV30 with TRBJ1-5. The CDR3 reads CAWSDGEEQPQHF.